A selection of T cell receptor beta chains follows, all from one sample in a study of post-analysis software for immune sequencing data. TCRdb fed the PCR reads into MiXCR, producing one record per CDR3 protein. The data hold about 810,000 distinct CDR3 sequences, with roughly 50% observed a single time. The sample was blood. The receptors were gathered from a girl aged 10 to 17 with multiple sclerosis. CDR3s include the opening cysteine and the closing phenylalanine or tryptophan. A D gene is named only where the DNA matches it firmly. Not every row has a clone size; where given, it reads once, few, many or a size class.

D gene	V gene	J gene	clone size	CDR3 DNA	CDR3 protein
NA	TRBV20-1	TRBJ2-3	NA	TGCAGTGCTAGAGGTGCAGGAAGCGGCACAGATACGCAGTATTTT	CSARGAGSGTDTQYF
TRBD1	TRBV20-1	TRBJ2-1	NA	TGCAGTGCCCACGACAGGGTCTCCTACAATGAGCAGTTCTTC	CSAHDRVSYNEQFF
TRBD1	TRBV7-3	TRBJ2-1	NA	TGTGCCAGCAGCCCCGGACAGGGGTGGGTTGAGCAGTTCTTC	CASSPGQGWVEQFF
TRBD1	TRBV10-3	TRBJ2-7	NA	TGTGCCATCAGTGAGTCGATGATGGCAGGGGGCATGTACGAGCAGTACTTC	CAISESMMAGGMYEQYF
NA	TRBV15	TRBJ2-1	NA	TGTGCCACCAGCAGGACGTCGGGGGTGGACTACAATGAGCAGTTCTTC	CATSRTSGVDYNEQFF
TRBD1	TRBV29-1	TRBJ2-7	few	TGCAGCGTTCGGGACAGGGGGTTTGTTGGCGAGCAGTACTTC	CSVRDRGFVGEQYF
TRBD2	TRBV6-2/TRBV6-3	TRBJ2-1	NA	TGTGCCAGCAGTTACGCCAGATCGTCCCTCCCGGGACTAGCGGGGGGAGCCTCCTACAATGAGCAGTTCTTC	CASSYARSSLPGLAGGASYNEQFF
NA	TRBV20-1	TRBJ2-7	few	TGCAGTGCTGACGAGCAGTACTTC	CSADEQYF
NA	TRBV29-1	TRBJ2-7	few	TGCAGCGTTGAACTGACCCGCGAGCAGTACTTC	CSVELTREQYF
NA	TRBV20-1	TRBJ1-3	NA	TGCAGTGCTATAAATGGCAACACCATATATTTT	CSAINGNTIYF
NA	TRBV5-1	TRBJ2-7	few	TGCGCCAGCGCATCCGAGTCCTACGAGCAGTACTTC	CASASESYEQYF
TRBD1	TRBV20-1	TRBJ2-7	few	TGCAGTGCTAGACCCGCACAGGGGGCGGCTGGCGAGCAGTACTTC	CSARPAQGAAGEQYF
NA	TRBV10-3	TRBJ2-1	once	TGTGCCACTCGGGCATCCCTGATATACAATGAGCAGTTCTTC	CATRASLIYNEQFF
TRBD1	TRBV29-1	TRBJ1-2	few	TGCAGCGACATCGGACAGGGGGATGGCTACACCTTC	CSDIGQGDGYTF
NA	TRBV13	TRBJ2-5	NA	TGTGCCAGCAGCCCACGGACCTATCAAGAGACCCAGTACTTC	CASSPRTYQETQYF
NA	TRBV3-1	TRBJ1-5	NA	TGTGCCAGCAGCCTAAGAAGCGGGGTTAGCAATCAGCCCCAGCATTTT	CASSLRSGVSNQPQHF
NA	TRBV5-1	TRBJ1-2	few	TGCGCCAGCAGCTTGTCGTCGGCTGCTGGGGGCTACACCTTC	CASSLSSAAGGYTF
NA	TRBV11-1	TRBJ2-7	NA	TGTGCCAGCAGCACCGGACAGACCGGCGAGCAGTACTTC	CASSTGQTGEQYF
NA	TRBV7-3	TRBJ1-5	NA	TGTGCCAGGGTTAATCAGCCCCAGCATTTT	CARVNQPQHF
TRBD2	TRBV5-1	TRBJ2-3	NA	TGCGCCAGCAGCTTGAAAGACACTAGCGGGGGGGCAGATACGCAGTATTTT	CASSLKDTSGGADTQYF
NA	TRBV6-2/TRBV6-3	TRBJ2-5	NA	TGTGCCAGCAGTTACGGCCAATTGGAGACCCAGTACTTC	CASSYGQLETQYF
NA	TRBV30	TRBJ2-5	NA	TGTGCCTGGAGCCCGTTGGGTCAGGGCCAAGAGACCCAGTACTTC	CAWSPLGQGQETQYF
TRBD2	TRBV5-1	TRBJ2-1	NA	TGCGCCAGCAGCTCCCGTGCTAGCGGGGAGTACAATGAGCAGTTCTTC	CASSSRASGEYNEQFF
NA	TRBV7-9	TRBJ2-3	NA	TGTGCCAGCAGCCTCCACAGGGATATCCCCACAGATACGCAGTATTTT	CASSLHRDIPTDTQYF
NA	TRBV18	TRBJ2-1	NA	TGTGCCAGCTCACCAGGGGGTACCGAGCAGTTCTTC	CASSPGGTEQFF
TRBD2	TRBV20-1	TRBJ2-1	NA	TGCAGTGCTAGTAGGCTAGCGGGAGCAACCTACAATGAGCAGTTCTTC	CSASRLAGATYNEQFF
TRBD2	TRBV20-1	TRBJ2-1	NA	TGCAGTGCCCCCAAGGCGGGAGGGCCGGGTGAGCAGTTCTTC	CSAPKAGGPGEQFF
TRBD1	TRBV4-1	TRBJ1-5	NA	TGCGCCAGCAGCCAAGATGACAGGACAGGGAGCAATCAGCCCCAGCATTTT	CASSQDDRTGSNQPQHF
NA	TRBV3-1	TRBJ2-7	once	TGTGCCAGCAGCCACAGGGCTAGCTCCTACGAGCAGTACTTC	CASSHRASSYEQYF
NA	TRBV19	TRBJ2-7	once	TGTGCCACTCAACTGACACCGAGCTCCTACGAGCAGTACTTC	CATQLTPSSYEQYF
NA	TRBV9	TRBJ1-2	NA	TGTGCCAGCAGCGATAACAGGAACCGGAACTATGGCTACACCTTC	CASSDNRNRNYGYTF
NA	TRBV7-2	TRBJ2-3	NA	TGTGCCAGCAGCCCACTCTGGTCTGGCGATACGCAGTATTTT	CASSPLWSGDTQYF
TRBD1	TRBV4-1	TRBJ2-6	NA	TGCGCCAGCAGCCACGGGACAGGGCCTCCTGGGGCCAACGTCCTGACTTTC	CASSHGTGPPGANVLTF
NA	TRBV6-4	TRBJ2-5	NA	TGTGCCAGCAGTGATGGTCAGACCAATGAGCAGTACTTC	CASSDGQTNEQYF
NA	TRBV4-1	TRBJ1-1	few	TGCGCCAGCAGCCAAGGCATCGGGGGGCAAGCTTTCTTT	CASSQGIGGQAFF
NA	TRBV5-6	TRBJ2-5	NA	TGTGCCAGCAGCCCCCTGGGCGGGGACAAGACCCAGTACTTC	CASSPLGGDKTQYF
TRBD2	TRBV5-5	TRBJ2-1	NA	TGTGCCAGCAGCTTTGGGGGACTAGCGGGACACTACAATGAGCAGTTCTTC	CASSFGGLAGHYNEQFF